This T cell receptor (beta chain) was identified in a study of blood T cell repertoires in COVID-19. Study-level information: Both acute and convalescent COVID-19 samples were obtained from the United States, Italy and Spain. From T cells, B-cell-depleted T cells, or PBMCs came the material, which was cDNA or gDNA.

This clone was observed a few times. In the study's own analysis: The authors estimated nucleated cell counts from reference gene primer amplification. The method was immunoSEQ multiplex PCR; TCRdb's version includes in-frame clones alone and lacks a portion of them. Clonal size and the V and J genes are those of that table, whereas D and trimming came from the DNA. The sample carries around 50,000 clones, roughly nine tenths recorded once. CDR1 and CDR2 from the germline V gene are SQVTM and ANQGSEA. The CDR3 runs 13 residues. Trimming at V came to 3 bases and at J to 7 bases, leaving 3 bases not matched to a gene.

This sequence originates from a human donor in a cohort sampled during active COVID-19. The rearrangement uses TRBV29-1 and TRBJ2-1; TRBD1 matches at 10 bases. Sequencing used peripheral blood. The CDR3 coding sequence is TGCAGCGTTGAGACAGGGGGCGCGAATGAGCAGTTCTTC. It encodes CSVETGGANEQFF.